This T cell receptor beta chain was sequenced during a study of T cell responses to AZD1222 COVID-19 vaccine. Study-level findings and limits: Scientists sampled the repertoires only once the peak T cell response had passed.

Libraries were prepared by immunoSEQ multiplex PCR; TCRdb keeps only in-frame clonotypes and omits some of them. The profile shows 100,000 to 120,000 clones, just under 95% of them singletons. This clone was observed a few times. The antigen is undetermined. Germline assignment: CDR1 MDHEN and CDR2 SYDVKM. V was shortened by 4 bases and J by 0 bases, with 1 base between the two germline ends. The CDR3 covers 11 residues. The starting material was peripheral blood, obtained 28 days after the second AZD1222 dose. This chain connects TRBV28 to TRBJ2-7; D remains ambiguous. This receptor was taken from an adult who received the AZD1222 COVID-19 vaccine. CDR3 in amino acids: CASSSSYEQYF. The CDR3 nucleotides read TGTGCCAGCAGTTCCTCCTACGAGCAGTACTTC.